This T cell receptor (beta chain) was obtained from a study of T-cell memory formation after mild COVID-19. Study findings and constraints: Clones contracting over day 15 to 85 were CD4/CD8 balanced, with later expanders leaning CD4+.

CDR1 and CDR2 (germline): SGHVS, FQNEAQ. The CDR3 length is 12 residues. With respect to this clonotype: The antigen remains undetermined. An end of the junction does not agree with germline; a read error may underlie this.

TCRdb fed the 5' RACE reads into MiXCR, producing one record per CDR3 protein. The sample consists of some 160,000 distinct CDR3 sequences, about an eighth of them appearing once. The V call is TRBV7-8, the J call TRBJ1-1; D call uncertain. Sequences were obtained from PBMCs or a T cell subset sorted from them (not recorded which). The sequence came from a man between 18 and 29 years old who had mild COVID-19 (a few samples of this study predate the infection). Cell type and time point are not known. The CDR3 sequence is CVSSPAPYEAFF. The CDR3 DNA reads as TGTGTCAGCAGCCCGGCACCGTACGAAGCTTTCTTT.